The present TCR beta chain was sequenced within a study of blood T cell repertoires in COVID-19. Study details: Samples taken during acute and convalescent COVID-19 were collected in the United States, Italy and Spain. Nucleic acid was either cDNA or gDNA, and it came from T cells, B-cell-depleted T cells, or PBMCs.

In germline, CDR1 is SGDLS, CDR2 YYNGEE. With 4 bases clipped from V and 3 bases from J, the junction kept 14 bases outside the gene matches. The CDR3 contains 17 residues. The authors' processing: Amplified reference gene primers provided the basis for estimating nucleated cell counts. Profiling relied on immunoSEQ multiplex PCR, and the TCRdb table lists in-frame clones only, not all of them. V and J calls and clone size are given by that table; D and trimming were obtained from the DNA. The profile shows 76,000 or so clones, approximately 90% of them singletons. The clonotype originates from a human donor in a cohort sampled during active COVID-19. The V gene is TRBV9, the J gene TRBJ2-3, with 7 bases matching TRBD1. Material: peripheral blood. The CDR3 DNA follows: TGTGCCAGCAGCCACAACCGGGACAGAGGAGGTACAGATACGCAGTATTTT. This codes for CASSHNRDRGGTDTQYF.